This T cell receptor beta chain was identified in a study of T cell responses to AZD1222 COVID-19 vaccine. Looking at the study overall: Timing groups of about 4 and about 12 weeks for second doses were pooled.

TCRdb's table, derived via immunoSEQ multiplex PCR, lists solely in-frame clones and lacks some. The repertoire includes about 120,000 clones, 88% of them detected once, and around 8.7% sits in the top ten. This clone was seen once. As yet, its antigen is unknown. Study-wide points: Researchers report vaccine-associated CD4 TCRs spanning spike, with dominance at 160-218 and 743-854. At baseline, seropositivity was found in only a handful of AZD1222 recipients. Donors were largely white British and mainly female; clonal diversity was possibly underestimated.

The CDR3 contains 11 residues. In germline, CDR1 is GTSNPN, CDR2 SVGIG (reference sequence). Trimming removed 0 bases at V and 5 bases at J, with 3 bases between. This rearrangement joins TRBV30 to TRBJ2-3; D call uncertain. Sequences were derived from peripheral blood, sampled on day 0 of AZD1222 vaccination. This receptor was identified in an adult in good health. DNA of the CDR3: TGTGCCTGGAGTGTAGGAGATACGCAGTATTTT. As protein: CAWSVGDTQYF. Full variable domain (remainder filled in from reference TRBV30 and TRBJ2-3): SQTIHQWPATLVQPVGSPLSLECTVEGTSNPNLYWYRQAAGRGLQLLFYSVGIGQISSEVPQNLSASRPQDRQFILSSKKLLLSDSGFYLCAWSVGDTQYFGPGTRLTVL.